This is a list of T cell receptor beta chains from one sample in a study of blood T cell repertoires in COVID-19. Generated by immunoSEQ multiplex PCR, the TCRdb table keeps only in-frame clones and is missing some. The table lists around 380,000 clones, approximately 80% of them singletons. The specimen was peripheral blood. The receptor set was obtained from a human donor with acute or convalescent COVID-19. The donor label of this sample is uncertain. CDR3s include the opening cysteine and the closing phenylalanine or tryptophan. A D gene is named only where the DNA matches it firmly. Not every row has a clone size; where given, it reads once, few, many or a size class.

V: TRBV3-1/TRBV3-2
J: TRBJ2-6
D: NA
size: few
CDR3: CASSLGGSGANVLTF
DNA: TGTGCCAGCAGCCTAGGGGGTTCAGGGGCCAACGTCCTGACTTTC

V: TRBV27
J: TRBJ1-2
D: NA
size: NA
CDR3: CASRPGSTLYGYTF
DNA: TGTGCCAGCAGGCCGGGTTCAACACTCTATGGCTACACCTTC

V: TRBV28
J: TRBJ2-4
D: NA
size: NA
CDR3: CASTSGGAAKNIQYF
DNA: TGTGCCAGCACCTCAGGCGGGGCTGCCAAAAACATTCAGTACTTC

V: TRBV18
J: TRBJ1-2
D: TRBD1
size: once
CDR3: CASSTGQEYGYTF
DNA: TGTGCCAGCTCAACAGGACAGGAGTATGGCTACACCTTC

V: TRBV4-1
J: TRBJ2-1
D: NA
size: NA
CDR3: CASSQDPGSNEQFF
DNA: TGCGCCAGCAGCCAAGATCCGGGGTCCAATGAGCAGTTCTTC

V: TRBV5-1
J: TRBJ2-1
D: TRBD2
size: NA
CDR3: CASSPSGLAAYNEQFF
DNA: TGCGCCAGCAGCCCATCAGGACTAGCGGCTTACAATGAGCAGTTCTTC

V: TRBV12-3/TRBV12-4
J: TRBJ2-5
D: NA
size: NA
CDR3: CASSLPGKETQYF
DNA: TGTGCCAGCAGTTTACCCGGGAAAGAGACCCAGTACTTC

V: TRBV12-3/TRBV12-4
J: TRBJ1-5
D: NA
size: few
CDR3: CASCVQGSQPQHF
DNA: TGTGCCAGCTGCGTCCAGGGAAGTCAGCCCCAGCATTTT

V: TRBV6-5
J: TRBJ2-5
D: TRBD1
size: NA
CDR3: CASSYSDRGGNQYF
DNA: TGTGCCAGCAGTTACTCCGACAGGGGGGGAAACCAGTACTTC

V: TRBV30
J: TRBJ1-6
D: TRBD1
size: NA
CDR3: CAWSAGGGSLPLHF
DNA: TGTGCCTGGAGTGCAGGGGGAGGAAGCTTACCCCTCCACTTT

V: TRBV13
J: TRBJ1-1
D: TRBD1
size: few
CDR3: CASSLGQGTEAFF
DNA: TGTGCCAGCAGCCTAGGACAGGGGACTGAAGCTTTCTTT

V: TRBV7-9
J: TRBJ1-1
D: NA
size: NA
CDR3: CASTLGSWEAFF
DNA: TGTGCCAGCACCCTAGGGAGTTGGGAAGCTTTCTTT

V: TRBV3-1/TRBV3-2
J: TRBJ1-4
D: NA
size: NA
CDR3: CASTLRGGGQEKLFF
DNA: TGTGCCAGCACCCTCCGGGGGGGAGGTCAGGAAAAACTGTTTTTT

V: TRBV4-1
J: TRBJ2-6
D: NA
size: NA
CDR3: CASSPQGSGANVLTF
DNA: TGCGCCAGCAGCCCTCAGGGGTCTGGGGCCAACGTCCTGACTTTC

V: TRBV7-7
J: TRBJ2-1
D: TRBD2
size: many
CDR3: CASSPSLGGSGGEQFF
DNA: TGTGCCAGCAGCCCTTCGTTGGGAGGGAGCGGGGGAGAGCAGTTCTTC

V: TRBV5-4
J: TRBJ1-1
D: NA
size: NA
CDR3: CASSLGGSRTVEAFF
DNA: TGTGCCAGCAGCTTGGGAGGGTCCCGGACAGTGGAAGCTTTCTTT

V: TRBV29-1
J: TRBJ1-1
D: NA
size: NA
CDR3: CSVGWGPNTEAFF
DNA: TGCAGCGTTGGTTGGGGGCCGAACACTGAAGCTTTCTTT

V: TRBV28
J: TRBJ1-5
D: NA
size: NA
CDR3: CASSFWGGSSPPQHF
DNA: TGTGCCAGCAGTTTCTGGGGCGGATCCAGTCCGCCCCAGCATTTT

V: TRBV7-6
J: TRBJ2-3
D: NA
size: NA
CDR3: CASSSRGSVTDTQYF
DNA: TGTGCCAGCAGCTCCCGCGGTAGCGTCACAGATACGCAGTATTTT

V: TRBV19
J: TRBJ1-3
D: NA
size: NA
CDR3: CASSTYTGTGNTIYF
DNA: TGTGCCAGTAGTACGTACACAGGGACTGGAAACACCATATATTTT

V: TRBV7-2
J: TRBJ2-6
D: NA
size: NA
CDR3: CASSLVASNSGANVLTF
DNA: TGTGCCAGCAGCTTAGTAGCAAGCAACTCTGGGGCCAACGTCCTGACTTTC

V: TRBV20-1
J: TRBJ2-5
D: NA
size: NA
CDR3: CSAKSEETQYF
DNA: TGCAGTGCTAAGTCAGAAGAGACCCAGTACTTC

V: TRBV4-1
J: TRBJ2-7
D: TRBD1
size: NA
CDR3: CASSADRGYEQYF
DNA: TGCGCCAGCAGCGCCGACAGGGGGTACGAGCAGTACTTC

V: TRBV5-1
J: TRBJ2-7
D: NA
size: few
CDR3: CASSLAGISNEQYF
DNA: TGCGCCAGCAGCTTGGCAGGGATCAGCAACGAGCAGTACTTC

V: TRBV11-2
J: TRBJ1-2
D: TRBD1
size: few
CDR3: CASRTTGEPLGYTF
DNA: TGTGCCAGCAGGACGACAGGGGAGCCGCTGGGCTACACCTTC

V: TRBV27
J: TRBJ2-7
D: TRBD2
size: NA
CDR3: CASSLSGLAGSYEQYF
DNA: TGTGCCAGCAGTTTATCGGGACTAGCGGGGTCCTACGAGCAGTACTTC

V: TRBV15
J: TRBJ1-5
D: TRBD1
size: NA
CDR3: CATSSGTGGNQPQHF
DNA: TGTGCCACCAGCAGCGGGACAGGGGGCAATCAGCCCCAGCATTTT

V: TRBV10-2
J: TRBJ2-7
D: NA
size: NA
CDR3: CASSVGLSGQYF
DNA: TGCGCCAGCAGTGTCGGACTGTCGGGGCAGTACTTC

V: TRBV28
J: TRBJ1-1
D: TRBD1
size: NA
CDR3: CASRGQGGSNTEAFF
DNA: TGTGCCAGCAGGGGACAGGGCGGTTCGAACACTGAAGCTTTCTTT

V: TRBV18
J: TRBJ2-3
D: TRBD2
size: NA
CDR3: CASSPVAGVGTDTQYF
DNA: TGTGCCAGCTCACCAGTAGCGGGGGTTGGCACAGATACGCAGTATTTT

V: TRBV28
J: TRBJ2-1
D: NA
size: few
CDR3: CASSFGGLDLF
DNA: TGTGCCAGCAGTTTTGGCGGGCTCGATCTCTTC

V: TRBV30
J: TRBJ1-1
D: NA
size: once
CDR3: CAWSVRNTEAFF
DNA: TGTGCCTGGAGTGTTCGGAACACTGAAGCTTTCTTT

V: TRBV28
J: TRBJ2-1
D: TRBD1
size: NA
CDR3: CASSKTGGGNEQFF
DNA: TGTGCCAGCAGCAAGACAGGGGGGGGCAATGAGCAGTTCTTC

V: TRBV14
J: TRBJ1-1
D: NA
size: NA
CDR3: CASSQPRGPNTEAFF
DNA: TGTGCCAGCAGCCAGCCTAGGGGTCCGAACACTGAAGCTTTCTTT

V: TRBV5-6
J: TRBJ1-3
D: NA
size: NA
CDR3: CASSSPGATGNTIYF
DNA: TGTGCCAGCAGCTCGCCAGGGGCTACTGGAAACACCATATATTTT

V: TRBV7-9
J: TRBJ2-7
D: TRBD1
size: once
CDR3: CASSQSGTGRNEQYF
DNA: TGTGCCAGCAGCCAGTCCGGGACAGGAAGGAACGAGCAGTACTTC

V: TRBV30
J: TRBJ1-3
D: NA
size: NA
CDR3: CAWSGTAGNTIYF
DNA: TGTGCCTGGAGTGGGACTGCTGGAAACACCATATATTTT

V: TRBV4-1
J: TRBJ2-7
D: TRBD1
size: few
CDR3: CASSQGDRVYEQYF
DNA: TGCGCCAGCAGCCAAGGGGACAGGGTTTACGAGCAGTACTTC

V: TRBV11-1
J: TRBJ1-1
D: NA
size: NA
CDR3: CASSPSWGGTEAFF
DNA: TGTGCCAGCAGCCCGAGCTGGGGAGGCACTGAAGCTTTCTTT

V: TRBV29-1
J: TRBJ2-5
D: NA
size: NA
CDR3: CSVRRQDRETQYF
DNA: TGCAGCGTGAGGCGACAGGACCGAGAGACCCAGTACTTC

V: TRBV5-1
J: TRBJ2-2
D: NA
size: NA
CDR3: CASRLGVRATVNTGELFF
DNA: TGCGCCAGCAGGCTTGGAGTGCGCGCGACCGTGAACACCGGGGAGCTGTTTTTT

V: TRBV18
J: TRBJ2-3
D: TRBD1
size: once
CDR3: CASSPAGTGQYF
DNA: TGTGCCAGCTCACCAGCCGGGACAGGGCAGTATTTT

V: TRBV4-1
J: TRBJ1-2
D: NA
size: NA
CDR3: CASSQDRGPYGYTF
DNA: TGCGCCAGCAGCCAAGATCGGGGTCCCTATGGCTACACCTTC

V: TRBV7-8
J: TRBJ1-3
D: TRBD1
size: NA
CDR3: CASSWSGQGFGNTIYF
DNA: TGTGCCAGCAGCTGGTCGGGACAGGGATTTGGAAACACCATATATTTT

V: TRBV6-5
J: TRBJ1-1
D: TRBD1
size: NA
CDR3: CASSSLPGQGRTEAFF
DNA: TGTGCCAGCAGTTCCCTCCCCGGACAGGGTAGGACTGAAGCTTTCTTT

V: TRBV29-1
J: TRBJ2-5
D: TRBD2
size: NA
CDR3: CSGKLAGGLQETQYF
DNA: TGCAGCGGTAAACTAGCGGGGGGGCTTCAAGAGACCCAGTACTTC

V: TRBV12-3/TRBV12-4
J: TRBJ1-5
D: NA
size: NA
CDR3: CASSGVNNQPQHF
DNA: TGTGCCAGCAGCGGGGTAAACAATCAGCCCCAGCATTTT

V: TRBV19
J: TRBJ1-1
D: NA
size: once
CDR3: CASISGLGAEAFF
DNA: TGTGCCAGTATCTCGGGACTGGGCGCCGAAGCTTTCTTT

V: TRBV6-5
J: TRBJ2-7
D: NA
size: NA
CDR3: CASSRMTRTYEQYF
DNA: TGTGCCAGCAGTCGAATGACAAGAACCTACGAGCAGTACTTC

V: TRBV7-9
J: TRBJ2-7
D: NA
size: few
CDR3: CASSLAAGEIEQYF
DNA: TGTGCCAGCAGCTTAGCCGCAGGCGAAATTGAGCAGTACTTC

V: TRBV6-5
J: TRBJ2-1
D: TRBD2
size: NA
CDR3: CASRPGTSGDNEQFF
DNA: TGTGCCAGCAGACCAGGGACTAGCGGGGACAATGAGCAGTTCTTC

V: TRBV27
J: TRBJ2-1
D: NA
size: NA
CDR3: CASSPRGSYNEQFF
DNA: TGTGCCAGCAGTCCGAGGGGGTCATACAATGAGCAGTTCTTC

V: TRBV19
J: TRBJ2-3
D: TRBD1
size: NA
CDR3: CASSKGQHLDTQYF
DNA: TGTGCCAGTAGTAAGGGACAGCACTTAGATACGCAGTATTTT

V: TRBV27
J: TRBJ1-6
D: TRBD1
size: NA
CDR3: CASSLQQGANSPLHF
DNA: TGTGCCAGCAGTTTACAGCAGGGGGCGAATTCACCCCTCCACTTT

V: TRBV5-1
J: TRBJ1-1
D: TRBD1
size: NA
CDR3: CASSLGQGTMNTEAFF
DNA: TGCGCCAGCAGCTTAGGACAGGGGACCATGAACACTGAAGCTTTCTTT

V: TRBV5-6
J: TRBJ1-2
D: NA
size: NA
CDR3: CASRPAGDDGYTF
DNA: TGTGCCAGCAGACCGGCAGGGGACGATGGCTACACCTTC

V: TRBV7-9
J: TRBJ1-2
D: NA
size: NA
CDR3: CASSLAGGGDQSYGYTF
DNA: TGTGCCAGCAGCTTAGCGGGAGGGGGGGACCAAAGCTATGGCTACACCTTC